This TCR beta chain is drawn from a study of blood T cell repertoires in COVID-19. Study-wide background: Samples of COVID-19 (acute and convalescent) were obtained from the United States, Italy and Spain.

V lost 0 bases to trimming and J lost 10 bases, with 7 bases between them. The CDR3 covers 13 residues. Germline values: CDR1 LNHNV, CDR2 YYDKDF (reference sequence). Study processing details: Amplification from reference gene primers served as the basis for estimated nucleated cell counts. Sequencing used immunoSEQ multiplex PCR; TCRdb keeps in-frame clones, though not all of them. That table furnishes V, J and clone size, whereas the DNA furnished D and trimming. The sample includes 250,000 to 300,000 clones, 65% to 90% seen only once; the top ten take roughly 5.3%. The chain is built from TRBV15 and TRBJ1-6; D gene unclear. The TCR comes from a man in his forties or fifties with active or convalescent COVID-19. The sequencing sample was made of peripheral blood. CDR3 bases: TGTGCCACCAGCAGAGATCCAAAATCACCCCTCCACTTT. As protein: CATSRDPKSPLHF. Full variable domain (remainder filled in from reference TRBV15 and TRBJ1-6): DAMVIQNPRYQVTQFGKPVTLSCSQTLNHNVMYWYQQKSSQAPKLLFHYYDKDFNNEADTPDNFQSRRPNTSFCFLDIRSPGLGDTAMYLCATSRDPKSPLHFGNGTRLTVT.